These 25 T cell receptor beta chains share one sample of origin, sequenced in a study of regulatory T cells in long-lasting Graves disease. TCR beta libraries were built with iRepertoire HTBI primers and Arm-PCR of CDR3 regions. In TCRdb, the multiplex PCR reads were re-called with MiXCR into one record per CDR3 protein. The table has about 500,000 distinct CDR3 sequences, about 11% seen once. Sample time point: newly diagnosed GD, antithyroid drugs for less than 3 months. PBMCs provided the RNA from which the TCR library was made. This sample was also put to use in a study of T cells in Graves' hyperthyroidism and ophthalmopathy.

The sequenced sample was peripheral blood mononuclear cells (PBMCs), obtained at new diagnosis, from a patient treated with antithyroid drugs. Receptors originate from a woman aged 25 to 39 with Graves disease.

This clonotype was seen only a few times. The chain joins TRBV18 to TRBJ2-7; possibly TRBD2 for D (6 bases). The germline V and J ends were trimmed by 4 bases and 4 bases, with 14 bases remaining between them. CDR3 length equals 14 residues. The germline V gene has CDR1 KGHSH and CDR2 LQKENI. The CDR3 DNA reads TGTGCCAGCTCACGTGACGGGAGCGGTTACGAGCAGTACTTC. This gives the protein CASSRDGSGYEQYF. The whole variable domain, filled in from reference TRBV18 and TRBJ2-7, reads NAGVMQNPRHLVRRRGQEARLRCSPMKGHSHVYWYRQLPEEGLKFMVYLQKENIIDESGMPKERFSAEFPKEGPSILRIQQVVRGDSAAYFCASSRDGSGYEQYFGPGTRLTVT.

At least ten counts were recorded for this clonotype. The chain recombines TRBV7-3 with TRBJ2-1, with 7 nucleotides matching TRBD1. From germline, CDR1 is SGHTA and CDR2 FQGTGA. V shed 5 bases, J shed 2 bases, and the junction held 12 bases outside the gene matches. The CDR3 contains 17 residues. CDR3 bases: TGTGCCAGCAGCCTAAATCGGGGACAGAACCCCTACAATGAGCAGTTCTTC. Amino acid sequence: CASSLNRGQNPYNEQFF.

The chain carries TRBV5-1 and TRBJ2-5, with a tentative D call TRBD2 (5 bases). V gave up 4 bases and J gave up 4 bases, with 14 bases separating them. Germline lookup yields CDR1 SGHRS and CDR2 YFSETQ. The CDR3 length is 14 residues. In DNA, the CDR3 is TGCGCCAGCAGCCTAACTAGTACGGGAGAGACCCAGTACTTC. Protein: CASSLTSTGETQYF.

This clonotype appeared many times. The chain employs TRBV27 and TRBJ2-1; 8 bases agree with TRBD2. V lost 6 bases and J lost 5; bases outside the gene matches: 9. Germline lookup yields CDR1 MNHEY and CDR2 SMNVEV (reference sequence). CDR3 length: 15 residues. The DNA of the CDR3 is TGTGCCAGCAGCTACGGGACTAGGGCTAACAATGAGCAGTTCTTC. Its protein is CASSYGTRANNEQFF.

This clonotype was counted many times. The CDR3 nucleotides are TGTGCCAGCAGCCCGGTGGGGGGTTACGAGCAGTACTTC. Amino acids: CASSPVGGYEQYF. The chain uses TRBV7-2 and TRBJ2-7; D possibly corresponds to TRBD2 (6 bases). The germline CDR1 and CDR2 sequences are SGHTA and FQGNSA. With 5 bases removed from V and 4 bases from J, the gap between germline ends came to 12 bases. The CDR3 spans 13 residues.

This clonotype was detected a few times. The chain couples TRBV15 to TRBJ2-1; 14 bases align to TRBD2. V was pared by 5 bases and J by 3 bases, with 15 bases of the junction left unmatched. Germline CDR1 and CDR2: LNHNV and YYDKDF (reference sequence). This CDR3 has 20 residues. The CDR3 reads CATSSRIGLAGGRGYNEQFF. Here the CDR3 DNA reads TGTGCCACCAGCTCGAGAATAGGACTAGCGGGAGGCCGTGGCTACAATGAGCAGTTCTTC.

As regards this clonotype: This clone may be a read error of a much larger clone one base away. V gene TRBV7-9 combines with J gene TRBJ2-1, with 14 nucleotides matching TRBD2. This CDR3 has 16 residues. With 4 bases clipped from V and 5 bases from J, the junction kept 4 bases outside the gene matches. Germline lookup yields CDR1 SEHNR and CDR2 FQNEAQ (reference sequence). The CDR3 region has the DNA TGTGCCAGCAGCTCACCGACTAGCGGGAGGGACAATGAGCAGTTCTTC. Its translation: CASSSPTSGRDNEQFF.

This clonotype was recorded many times. This chain links TRBV7-9 with TRBJ1-2; a possible D gene is TRBD1 (5 bases). Germline V gene data show CDR1 as SEHNR and CDR2 as FQNEAQ (reference sequence). V dropped 0 bases and J dropped 6 bases, with 8 bases sitting between them. This CDR3 region has 13 residues. The CDR3 DNA follows: TGTGCCAGCAGCTTAGCTCAGGGCCATGGCTACACCTTC. Its translation: CASSLAQGHGYTF.

This clonotype occurred many times. V gene TRBV18 combines with J gene TRBJ2-1; D is unresolved. Germline assignment: CDR1 KGHSH and CDR2 LQKENI. CDR3 size: 13 residues. The ends were cut back, 2 bases at V and 5 bases at J, with 7 bases in the middle. CDR3 nucleotides: TGTGCCAGCTCACCAAGCACCAACAATGAGCAGTTCTTC. Translated: CASSPSTNNEQFF.

This clonotype was recorded at least ten times. The chain has TRBV7-8 and TRBJ2-2; D may be TRBD1 (6 bases). The ends were cut back, 1 base at V and 6 bases at J, with 15 bases in the middle. The CDR3 covers 16 residues. From germline, CDR1 is SGHVS and CDR2 FQNEAQ. CDR3 amino acids: CASSLDRTVGAGELFF. The CDR3 DNA reads TGTGCCAGCAGCTTAGATCGGACAGTAGGGGCCGGGGAGCTGTTTTTT.

This clonotype was counted only a few times. The V call is TRBV29-1, the J call TRBJ2-7, with 8 bases fitting TRBD1. V lost 4 bases, J lost 4 bases, and 6 bases stayed unmatched. From germline, CDR1 is SQVTM and CDR2 ANQGSEA. CDR3 length equals 13 residues. Here the CDR3 reads CSVGPTGVYEQYF. The CDR3 DNA follows: TGCAGCGTTGGTCCGACAGGGGTGTACGAGCAGTACTTC.

This clonotype was seen at least ten times. V is TRBV12-3 or TRBV12-4 and J is TRBJ1-5; D is perhaps TRBD1 (6 bases). Deletions cut 5 bases from V and 4 bases from J, with 12 bases between. The CDR3 consists of 14 residues. The CDR3: CASSVTGLNQPQHF. CDR3 nucleotides: TGTGCCAGCAGTGTAACAGGGTTAAATCAGCCCCAGCATTTT.

This clonotype has just a few counts. V gene TRBV10-3 combines with J gene TRBJ2-1; 9 nucleotides line up with TRBD1. V lost 3 bases, J lost 4 bases, and 7 bases stayed unmatched. Germline V gene sequence: CDR1 ENHRY, CDR2 SYGVKD. CDR3 length: 16 amino acids. The DNA of the CDR3 is TGTGCCATCAGTGATGTTGGGACAGGGACTTACAATGAGCAGTTCTTC. Protein: CAISDVGTGTYNEQFF.

This clonotype was detected a few times. This chain connects TRBV5-4 to TRBJ1-2; D is uncertain. CDR1 and CDR2 from the germline V gene are SGHNT and YYREEE (reference sequence). V lost 4 bases and J 0 bases, leaving 16 bases between the germline ends. There are 16 residues in the CDR3. The CDR3 DNA reads TGTGCCAGCAGCGTCGGGTCCGCCCCCTCTAACTATGGCTACACCTTC. Protein: CASSVGSAPSNYGYTF.

In the case of this clonotype: With only one base between it and a far larger clone, this is likely a read error. The rearrangement joins TRBV7-4 to TRBJ2-1, with 11 bases identical to TRBD2. The CDR3 totals 16 residues. V lost 5 bases to trimming and J lost 10 bases; unmatched junction nucleotides: 13. CDR1 is SGHVT, CDR2 SQSDAQ, per germline. The CDR3 DNA reads TGTGCCAGCAGCCCACCCGGGACTAGCGGTGCCTACGAGCAGTTCTTC. This codes for CASSPPGTSGAYEQFF.

Comments on this clonotype: Being one base from a much bigger clone, this may be a read error. V gene TRBV18 combines with J gene TRBJ1-4; D gene unclear. Germline V CDR1 and CDR2: KGHSH, LQKENI. The CDR3 is 11 residues long. The CDR3 DNA reads TGTGCCAGCCCACCGGGTGAAAAACTGTTTTTT. Its translation: CASPPGEKLFF.

This clonotype was counted only a few times. J is TRBJ2-7 and V is TRBV14, with TRBD1 as a possible D gene (5 bases). Per germline, CDR1 SGHDN and CDR2 FVKESK. The CDR3 consists of 15 residues. V was clipped by 0 bases and J by 0 bases, with 9 bases between them. The CDR3 spells CASSQDPRGSYEQYF. The CDR3 coding sequence is TGTGCCAGCAGCCAAGACCCTAGGGGCTCCTACGAGCAGTACTTC.

This clonotype was counted many times. The rearrangement links TRBV9 to TRBJ2-3; no definite D call. CDR3 length: 12 residues. Trimming left V 3 bases short and J 4 bases short, with 6 bases between. The germline V gene has CDR1 SGDLS and CDR2 YYNGEE. The CDR3 here is CASSAQSDTQYF. In DNA, the CDR3 is TGTGCCAGCAGCGCCCAATCAGATACGCAGTATTTT.

This clonotype was counted many times. The V gene is TRBV28, the J gene TRBJ2-7; perhaps TRBD1 as D (6 bases). Germline V gene data show CDR1 as MDHEN and CDR2 as SYDVKM. The CDR3 runs 13 residues. V was clipped by 8 bases and J by 5 bases, with 16 bases between them. The CDR3 DNA reads as TGTGCCAGCCGCCAAGTTGGGGGCCACGAGCAGTACTTC. Translating gives CASRQVGGHEQYF.

This clonotype was seen a handful of times. At one of its ends the junction is not consistent with the germline gene, which may arise from a read error. The CDR3 spells CAGSRLAGSYEQYF. As DNA, the CDR3 is TGTGCCGGCTCACGGCTAGCGGGATCCTACGAGCAGTACTTC. J is TRBJ2-7 and V is TRBV18; 9 bases match TRBD2. The germline V gene encodes CDR1 KGHSH and CDR2 LQKENI. The CDR3 loop spans 14 amino acids.

This clonotype was observed many times. The CDR3 nucleotides read TGTGCCAGCAAGCGGGAGAGCACAGATACGCAGTATTTT. As protein: CASKRESTDTQYF. The genes are TRBV2 and TRBJ2-3; 8 positions match TRBD2. Germline lookup yields CDR1 SNHLY and CDR2 FYNNEI. Losses at the gene ends were 7 bases for V and 0 bases for J; bases not matched to a gene: 0. The length of the CDR3 is 13 residues.

This clonotype came up many times. The chain carries TRBV4-3 and TRBJ1-3; 10 bases are a match to TRBD1. Germline CDR1 LGHNA, CDR2 YSLEER. Trimming at V came to 1 base and at J to 8 bases, leaving 8 bases not matched to a gene. The CDR3 length is 16 residues. The CDR3 DNA reads as TGCGCCAGCAGCCAAGCTGCGACAGGGGGCTTGGACACCATATATTTT. It encodes CASSQAATGGLDTIYF.

This clonotype came up many times. V gene TRBV10-3 combines with J gene TRBJ2-3; 8 bases are a match to TRBD2. The V gene's germline CDR1 is ENHRY and CDR2 SYGVKD. The CDR3 spans 17 residues. V shed 2 bases and J 1 base; nucleotides not matched to a gene: 8. CDR3 in DNA: TGTGCCATCAGTGAGCCTCCGGGGCGGGAGGGCACAGATACGCAGTATTTT. Protein product: CAISEPPGREGTDTQYF.

In its sample, this clonotype was seen a few times. This probably arose from a read error, given a far larger clone one base away. This chain links TRBV11-1 with TRBJ2-5, with D uncertain. The end of the DNA aligns better with TRBJ2-1, so the J call may be wrong. Germline V gives CDR1 SGHAT, CDR2 FQDESV (reference sequence). This CDR3 has 13 amino acids. The CDR3 protein is CASSLVRQKEQFF. The DNA of the CDR3 is TGTGCCAGCAGCTTAGTACGGCAGAAAGAGCAGTTCTTC.

The chain carries TRBV6-1 and TRBJ2-7, with 7 bases that match TRBD2. The CDR3 length is 14 residues. Trimming at V came to 5 bases and at J to 5 bases, leaving 9 bases not matched to a gene. Germline CDR1 MNHNS, CDR2 SASEGT. CDR3 in amino acids: CASSPEKRENEQYF. The CDR3 DNA reads TGTGCCAGCAGTCCCGAGAAGCGGGAAAACGAGCAGTACTTC.